The 27 T cell receptor beta chains presented below share a single source sample, sequenced in a study of T cells in women clearing cervical HPV infection. Sequencing used immunoSEQ multiplex PCR; TCRdb keeps in-frame clones, though not all of them. With fewer than 20,000 clones in the sample, the ten largest clones hold 13% to 15%. Sequencing was carried out using blood buffy coat. The receptor set was obtained from a woman between 18 and 75 years old with a cervical HPV16 infection that either progressed to CIN3+ or cleared (not recorded which).

This clone is deemed medium-sized (0.01 to 0.1%) by its frequency. The CDR3 end lies 3 residues beyond the end of the read and is filled in from the germline J gene. The J gene is TRBJ1-1, the V gene TRBV18; D is possibly TRBD1 (6 bases). The V end lost 5 bases, the J end lost 0 bases, and 10 bases lay between the germline ends. Germline V gives CDR1 KGHSH, CDR2 LQKENI. The CDR3 totals 14 residues. The CDR3 loop reads CASSAGHLNTEAFF. The sequenced CDR3 bases are TGTGCCAGCTCAGCGGGACACTTGAACACTGAA.

As for this clone: The observed sequence ends 3 residues before the CDR3 terminus, with the missing tail filled in from the germline J gene. V and J are TRBV29-1 and TRBJ2-3; 7 nucleotides align to TRBD1. Germline V CDR1 and CDR2: SQVTM, ANQGSEA. CDR3 size: 19 residues. Trimming cost V 0 bases and J 4 bases; bases outside gene matches: 19. CDR3 DNA (partial): TGCAGCGTTGAAGATAATAATATAGGACAGGTTTTTTGGCCAGATACG. Protein product: CSVEDNNIGQVFWPDT. The CDR3 reads in full as CSVEDNNIGQVFWPDTQYF.

About this clone itself: The read terminates 3 residues before the CDR3 end, so the remaining end is supplied by the germline J gene. The chain employs TRBV9 and TRBJ2-7, with 9 positions matching TRBD1. The germline V gene encodes CDR1 SGDLS and CDR2 YYNGEE. The V and J ends lost 2 bases and 5 bases, in that order; junction bases with no gene match: 8. This CDR3 is 15 amino acids long. Partial CDR3 DNA: TGTGCCAGCAGCGTTGCCGGGACAGGGTTGGACGAG. Translation gives CASSVAGTGLDE. The whole CDR3 sequence reads CASSVAGTGLDEQYF.

Worth noting for this clone: Sequencing ends 3 residues short of the CDR3 end; the germline J gene provides the rest. The chain uses TRBV11-2 and TRBJ2-3, with D perhaps matching TRBD1 (5 bases). Germline V lookup: CDR1 SGHAT, CDR2 FQNNGV. This CDR3 is 14 amino acids long. V dropped 5 bases and J dropped 1 base, with 10 bases sitting between them. The CDR3 loop reads CASSPPRGTDTQYF. The sequenced CDR3 bases are TGTGCCAGCAGCCCCCCCAGGGGCACAGATACG.

Concerning this clone itself: The read is 3 residues too short to cover the CDR3 end, so that end is filled in from the germline J gene. The chain uses TRBV9 and TRBJ2-5; TRBD2 might be the D (5 bases). V gave up 0 bases and J gave up 5 bases, with 8 bases separating them. Germline V gene data show CDR1 as SGDLS and CDR2 as YYNGEE. This CDR3 comprises 13 residues. The sequenced part of the CDR3 DNA is TGTGCCAGCAGCGTAGCTACTAGGGAGACC. Its protein product is CASSVATRET. From start to end, the CDR3 is CASSVATRETQYF.

A word on this clone: The observed sequence ends 3 residues before the CDR3 terminus, with the missing tail filled in from the germline J gene. Other DNA sequences in this sample translate to the same CDR3. The chain has TRBV10-3 and TRBJ1-3; the D is unclear. V lost 6 bases and J lost 0, with 9 bases in between. Germline V gene lookup returns CDR1 ENHRY and CDR2 SYGVKD. This CDR3 has 14 residues. The DNA read from the CDR3 is TGTGCCATCAGGAGAACGGGCTCTGGAAACACC. The encoded protein is CAIRRTGSGNT. The full-length CDR3 reads as CAIRRTGSGNTIYF.

Worth noting for this clone: The sequenced fragment ends 3 residues before the CDR3 boundary, so the rest is inferred from the germline J gene. This chain joins TRBV11-2 and TRBJ1-1; no firm D call. The V end was cut by 4 bases, the J end by 3 bases, with 6 bases between. CDR1 and CDR2 from the germline V gene are SGHAT and FQNNGV. This CDR3 has 12 residues. CDR3 residues: CASSSQYTEAFF. CDR3 bases read: TGTGCCAGCAGCTCCCAGTACACTGAA.

With respect to this clone: The CDR3 is cut off 3 residues early in the read; its end comes from the germline J gene. The rearrangement links TRBV2 to TRBJ1-3; D is perhaps TRBD1 (5 bases). The germline V gene has CDR1 SNHLY and CDR2 FYNNEI. This CDR3 has 15 residues. The ends were cut back, 6 bases at V and 0 bases at J, with 12 bases in the middle. The part of the CDR3 DNA that was read is TGTGCCAGCAGAGTCGACAGCCGCTCTGGAAACACC. Translation: CASRVDSRSGNT. In full, the CDR3 is CASRVDSRSGNTIYF. Looking up the rest from reference TRBV2 and TRBJ1-3 gives the full variable domain: EPEVTQTPSHQVTQMGQEVILRCVPISNHLYFYWYRQILGQKVEFLVSFYNNEISEKSEIFDDQFSVERPDGSNFTLKIRSTKLEDSAMYFCASRVDSRSGNTIYFGEGSWLTVV.

Points on this clone: The read is 3 residues too short to cover the CDR3 end, so that end is filled in from the germline J gene. This chain joins TRBV24-1 and TRBJ2-5; D is unclear. V lost 3 bases to trimming and J lost 7 bases, with 14 bases between them. From germline, CDR1 is KGHDR and CDR2 SFDVKD. The CDR3 sequence is 14 residues long. CDR3 residues: CATSDDLTRGTQYF. Partial CDR3 DNA: TGTGCCACCAGTGATGATCTGACTCGTGGGACC.

With regard to this clone: The read falls 3 residues short of the CDR3 end, and the missing part is taken from the germline J gene. This chain links TRBV19 with TRBJ2-5, with TRBD2 as a possible D gene (6 bases). Per germline, CDR1 LNHDA and CDR2 SQIVND (reference sequence). The germline V and J ends were trimmed by 5 bases and 4 bases, with 14 bases remaining between them. The CDR3 runs to 14 residues. CDR3 protein: CASSPGTFLETQYF. The part of the CDR3 DNA that was read is TGTGCCAGTAGTCCAGGGACTTTTCTAGAGACC.

For this clone: The read finishes 3 residues shy of the CDR3 end, and the germline J gene is used to complete it. The chain recombines TRBV20-1 with TRBJ2-5; a weak D match, TRBD1 (5 bases). This CDR3 has 13 residues. V gave up 6 bases and J gave up 2 bases, with 13 bases separating them. From germline, CDR1 is DFQATT and CDR2 SNEGSKA (reference sequence). The CDR3 bases that were read are TGCAGTGCAACTCTGGGGCCGCAAGAGACC. This sequence encodes CSATLGPQET. The entire CDR3 sequence reads CSATLGPQETQYF.

Of note for this clone: The CDR3 goes on 3 residues after the read ends, and that part is filled in from the germline J gene. The gene calls are TRBV13 and TRBJ1-2; 12 bases line up with TRBD1. Germline trimming cut 0 bases from V and 6 bases from J; bases unmatched to any gene: 8. Per the germline V gene, CDR1 is PRHDT and CDR2 is FYEKMQ (reference sequence). The CDR3 contains 17 residues. CDR3 bases read: TGTGCCAGCAGCTTAGGCCCGCGGGACAGGGGGCTCCATGGC. This encodes CASSLGPRDRGLHG. The CDR3 in full is CASSLGPRDRGLHGYTF.

Comments on this clone: The sequence runs out 3 residues before the end of the CDR3; the remainder is reconstructed from the germline J gene. Other nucleotide sequences from this sample produce the same CDR3. The chain carries TRBV2 and TRBJ1-3; a weak D match, TRBD1 (6 bases). CDR1 and CDR2 (germline): SNHLY, FYNNEI. V was pared by 6 bases and J by 4 bases, with 13 bases between. The CDR3 is 14 amino acids. Incomplete CDR3 DNA: TGTGCCAGCAGCCCCGGGACATCCGGAAACACC. This gives the protein CASSPGTSGNT. In full, the CDR3 reads CASSPGTSGNTIYF.

In the case of this clone: The observed sequence ends 3 residues before the CDR3 terminus, with the missing tail filled in from the germline J gene. The V and J genes are TRBV2 and TRBJ2-1, with 7 positions matching TRBD2. Germline V lookup: CDR1 SNHLY, CDR2 FYNNEI. The trim removed 5 bases at V and 7 bases at J, leaving 8 bases unmatched. The CDR3 has 14 amino acids. The CDR3 loop is CASSLRGGENEQFF. The CDR3 bases that were read are TGTGCCAGCAGTCTTCGCGGGGGTGAAAATGAG.

About this clone itself: Sequencing ends 3 residues short of the CDR3 end; the germline J gene provides the rest. The chain employs TRBV7-2 and TRBJ1-1; maybe TRBD1 (5 bases). The CDR3 has 15 residues. Looked up from germline, CDR1 is SGHTA and CDR2 is FQGNSA. V dropped 0 bases and J dropped 4 bases, with 12 bases sitting between them. CDR3 bases read: TGTGCCAGCAGCTTAGCTACCCAGGGTGGCACTGAA. Its protein product is CASSLATQGGTE. The full CDR3 sequence reads CASSLATQGGTEAFF.

Frequency places this clone as medium-sized (0.01 to 0.1%). The read finishes 3 residues shy of the CDR3 end, and the germline J gene is used to complete it. The genes are TRBV14 and TRBJ2-1, with TRBD2 identical over 7 bases. V dropped 4 bases and J dropped 7; count of bases not matched to a gene: 10. CDR3 length equals 15 residues. Germline V lookup: CDR1 SGHDN, CDR2 FVKESK. Incomplete CDR3 DNA: TGTGCCAGCAGCCCACGGCAGGCCGGGGGGAATGAG. Translation gives CASSPRQAGGNE. The CDR3 as a whole reads CASSPRQAGGNEQFF.

Turning to this clone: The read finishes 3 residues shy of the CDR3 end, and the germline J gene is used to complete it. V and J are TRBV20-1 and TRBJ1-1; D not resolved. Trimming took off 0 bases at V and 4 bases at J, with 9 bases between the two ends. The CDR3 is 13 residues long. Germline-derived CDR1 and CDR2 are DFQATT and SNEGSKA (reference sequence). This chain's CDR3 is CSAREPPGTEAFF. The CDR3 DNA, read in part, is TGCAGTGCTAGAGAACCCCCGGGCACTGAA.

A word on this clone: The CDR3 end lies 3 residues beyond the end of the read and is filled in from the germline J gene. V usage is TRBV11-2 and J usage is TRBJ2-5, with D unresolved. There are 13 residues in the CDR3. Trimming shortened V by 1 base and J by 6 bases, and 9 bases separated the two germline ends. In germline, CDR1 is SGHAT, CDR2 FQNNGV. The CDR3 bases that were read are TGTGCCAGCAGCTTAGGCAGTGGCCAGACC. This gives the protein CASSLGSGQT. The full CDR3 protein is CASSLGSGQTQYF.

A note on this clone: The DNA ends 3 residues before the CDR3 does, and the rest of the CDR3 is filled in from the germline J gene. This sequence joins TRBV7-3 and TRBJ2-1, with 9 nucleotides matching TRBD2. This CDR3 has 15 amino acids. The germline V gene encodes CDR1 SGHTA and CDR2 FQGTGA. Unmatched junction bases numbered 5, after V lost 1 base and J lost 7 bases. The covered CDR3 bases are TGTGCCAGCAGCTTAATAGCGGGAGTTTGGAATGAG. Residues: CASSLIAGVWNE. In full, the CDR3 reads CASSLIAGVWNEQFF.

Remarks on this clone: The sequence runs out 3 residues before the end of the CDR3; the remainder is reconstructed from the germline J gene. The rearrangement links TRBV19 to TRBJ1-2; D not certain. The CDR3 consists of 13 residues. Looked up from germline, CDR1 is LNHDA and CDR2 is SQIVND (reference sequence). The CDR3 spells CASTPPQSYDYTF. The sequenced CDR3 bases are TGTGCCAGTACCCCCCCACAGTCCTACGAC. Variable domain in full (rest from reference TRBV19 and TRBJ1-2): DGGITQSPKYLFRKEGQNVTLSCEQNLNHDAMYWYRQDPGQGLRLIYYSQIVNDFQKGDIAEGYSVSREKKESFPLTVTSAQKNPTAFYLCASTPPQSYDYTFGSGTRLTVV.

Turning to this clone: The read stops 3 residues short of the end of the CDR3; the missing end is completed from the germline J gene. The chain links TRBV10-3 to TRBJ1-5; TRBD1 matches 10 bases. The CDR3 is 17 amino acids. Losses at the gene ends were 4 bases for V and 1 base for J; bases not matched to a gene: 7. The V gene's germline CDR1 is ENHRY and CDR2 SYGVKD. The CDR3 here is CAISAGQGLASNQPQHF. The CDR3 bases that were read are TGTGCCATCAGTGCGGGACAGGGGTTAGCGAGCAATCAGCCC.

By frequency, this clone registers medium-sized. The CDR3 end lies 3 residues beyond the end of the read and is filled in from the germline J gene. The V call is TRBV18, the J call TRBJ2-5, with TRBD2 matching 10 bases. Trimming at V came to 2 bases and at J to 7 bases, leaving 10 bases not matched to a gene. This CDR3 is built from 16 residues. CDR1 KGHSH and CDR2 LQKENI come from the germline V gene. The CDR3 spells CASSPVSGRYQGTQYF. Partial CDR3 DNA: TGTGCCAGCTCACCAGTTAGCGGGAGGTACCAGGGGACC.

As for this clone: The sequenced fragment ends 3 residues before the CDR3 boundary, so the rest is inferred from the germline J gene. This sequence joins TRBV28 and TRBJ2-3; either TRBD1 or TRBD2 may supply D (7 bases each). This CDR3 contains 15 residues. Germline lookup yields CDR1 MDHEN and CDR2 SYDVKM. Trimming took off 8 bases at V and 6 bases at J, with 21 bases between the two ends. The sequenced part of the CDR3 DNA is TGTGCCAGCTCCCCGTGGGGGGAGGGGGCGGATACG. Its translation is CASSPWGEGADT. In full, the CDR3 is CASSPWGEGADTQYF. Combining the CDR3 with reference TRBV28 and TRBJ2-3 gives the whole variable domain DVKVTQSSRYLVKRTGEKVFLECVQDMDHENMFWYRQDPGLGLRLIYFSYDVKMKEKGDIPEGYSVSREKKERFSLILESASTNQTSMYLCASSPWGEGADTQYFGPGTRLTVL.

Concerning this clone: The read stops 3 residues short of the end of the CDR3; the missing end is completed from the germline J gene. The rearrangement links TRBV30 to TRBJ1-5; maybe TRBD1 (6 bases). Germline values: CDR1 GTSNPN, CDR2 SVGIG (reference sequence). The CDR3 runs to 16 residues. V lost 3 bases and J 0 bases, leaving 15 bases between the germline ends. CDR3 bases read: TGTGCCTGGAGGGAGACCGGGACAAATAGCAATCAGCCC. Protein: CAWRETGTNSNQP. The full CDR3 protein is CAWRETGTNSNQPQHF. Variable domain in full (rest from reference TRBV30 and TRBJ1-5): SQTIHQWPATLVQPVGSPLSLECTVEGTSNPNLYWYRQAAGRGLQLLFYSVGIGQISSEVPQNLSASRPQDRQFILSSKKLLLSDSGFYLCAWRETGTNSNQPQHFGDGTRLSIL.

Turning to this clone: Read sequence stops 3 residues before the CDR3 end, and the germline J gene provides the missing end. This chain uses TRBV20-1 with TRBJ2-4, with a weak D call TRBD2 (7 bases). The germline CDR1 and CDR2 sequences are DFQATT and SNEGSKA (reference sequence). The CDR3 has 14 residues. CDR3 bases read: TGCAGTGCTAGATCCGTCGGGGGGCTAGGGGGT. The encoded protein is CSARSVGGLGG. The entire CDR3 protein is CSARSVGGLGGQYF.

Comments on this clone: Sequencing ends 3 residues short of the CDR3 end; the germline J gene provides the rest. The chain uses TRBV18 and TRBJ1-1; D gene ambiguous. CDR1 KGHSH and CDR2 LQKENI come from the germline V gene. CDR3 length equals 14 residues. Trimming took 0 bases from V and 0 from J, leaving 5 bases between them. The part of the CDR3 DNA that was read is TGTGCCAGCTCACCACCGTCCATGAACACTGAA. Translated: CASSPPSMNTE. The entire CDR3 sequence reads CASSPPSMNTEAFF.

Of note for this clone: The read comes to an end 3 residues before the CDR3 does, leaving the germline J gene to fill in the end. This chain uses TRBV24-1 with TRBJ2-5, with 9 bases aligning to TRBD2. V trimming: 2 bases; J trimming: 4 bases; junction bases outside the gene matches: 4. Germline CDR1 KGHDR, CDR2 SFDVKD. This CDR3 spans 15 amino acids. The CDR3 loop reads CATSDSGSGRETQYF. CDR3 bases read: TGTGCCACCAGTGATTCCGGTAGCGGGAGAGAGACC.